This T cell receptor beta chain is drawn from a study of STAT5B mutations in CD4+ large granular lymphocyte leukemia. This clone has a handful of counts. Its antigen is undetermined. Here immunoSEQ multiplex PCR was the method, and the copy in TCRdb shows in-frame clones only, minus some. The sample lists under 35,000 clones; roughly two thirds were seen once. Germline assignment: CDR1 SNHLY and CDR2 FYNNEI. The CDR3 covers 13 residues. V was trimmed by 3 bases and J by 5 bases, leaving 8 bases between them. Study findings and constraints: CD4-sorted patient repertoires seemed more clonal than healthy CD4+ repertoires. Data were not HLA-matched across samples. Top patient clones used TRBV06 genes more often: 8/27 versus 2/35 in controls.

The receptor's source is a human donor in good health. Sequencing was carried out using CD4+ T cells from blood buffy coats. The chain joins TRBV2 to TRBJ1-5; D gene unclear. Here the CDR3 reads CASSDDTHQPQHF. CDR3 nucleotide sequence: TGTGCCAGCAGTGACGACACTCATCAGCCCCAGCATTTT.